Following are 13 T cell receptor beta chains from one sample sequenced in a study of blood T cell repertoires in COVID-19. Only in-frame clones appear in the TCRdb table, and some are missing; sequencing was by immunoSEQ multiplex PCR. The repertoire has about 140,000 clones, roughly 85% of them found once; the top ten carry under 3%. Sequencing was carried out using peripheral blood. These receptors were collected from a man between 50 and 59 years old with acute or convalescent COVID-19.

The rearrangement uses TRBV9 and TRBJ2-1, with 11 nucleotides matching TRBD2. Germline V gene lookup returns CDR1 SGDLS and CDR2 YYNGEE. The junction had 5 bases not matched to a gene; V was cut back by 2 bases and J by 4 bases. The CDR3 contains 16 residues. The CDR3 region has the DNA TGTGCCAGCAGCGTTAGCGGGAGGGGCCTTTACAATGAGCAGTTCTTC. Encoded protein: CASSVSGRGLYNEQFF.

The V gene is TRBV19, the J gene TRBJ1-4, with D tentatively TRBD1 (6 bases). Germline V gene sequence: CDR1 LNHDA, CDR2 SQIVND (reference sequence). The CDR3 is made up of 15 amino acids. V lost 5 bases, J lost 8 bases, and 18 bases lay in between. The CDR3 DNA reads as TGTGCCAGTAGTGTACAGGGCGCAGGCGGCGAAAAACTGTTTTTT. This codes for CASSVQGAGGEKLFF.

The chain combines TRBV4-2 with TRBJ2-3, with 7 bases aligning to TRBD2. V lost 4 bases and J lost 0; bases outside the gene matches: 16. Germline CDR1 is LGHNA and CDR2 is YNFKEQ. There are 19 residues in the CDR3. CDR3 DNA: TGTGCCAGCAGCCTAAGGTCGTTGTGGGGCGGGGGTAGCACAGATACGCAGTATTTT. Amino acid sequence: CASSLRSLWGGGSTDTQYF.

The chain is built from TRBV19 and TRBJ1-4; 8 nucleotides match TRBD1. Germline CDR1 reads LNHDA; CDR2 reads SQIVND (reference sequence). There are 15 residues in the CDR3. The V gene end was trimmed by 3 bases and the J gene end by 8 bases; junction bases not matched to a gene: 8. The CDR3: CASSIGQGAGEKLFF. The CDR3 DNA follows: TGTGCCAGTAGTATTGGCCAGGGGGCGGGGGAAAAACTGTTTTTT.

J is TRBJ1-1 and V is TRBV19; D might be TRBD1 (5 bases). This CDR3 contains 15 residues. In germline, CDR1 is LNHDA, CDR2 SQIVND (reference sequence). V dropped 0 bases and J dropped 6 bases, with 14 bases sitting between them. CDR3 sequence (DNA): TGTGCCAGTAGTATAGAGCCAGGGAGGAGCGCTGAAGCTTTCTTT. Amino acid sequence: CASSIEPGRSAEAFF.

This chain joins TRBV19 and TRBJ1-1; 9 bases line up with TRBD1. From germline, CDR1 is LNHDA and CDR2 SQIVND (reference sequence). This CDR3 comprises 15 residues. The J segment lost 6 bases and the V segment lost 10 bases, leaving 15 bases of the junction unmatched. The CDR3 sequence: CATADRGDVRAEAFF. Written as DNA, the CDR3 is TGTGCCACCGCGGACAGGGGCGATGTAAGGGCTGAAGCTTTCTTT.

This rearrangement joins TRBV4-1 to TRBJ1-2; D might be TRBD1 (5 bases). CDR1 is MGHRA and CDR2 is YSYEKL in the germline V gene. CDR3 length equals 16 residues. V dropped 3 bases and J dropped 2 bases, with 16 bases sitting between them. CDR3 bases: TGCGCCAGCAGCCATCCCGGGGGTTCCTCAAACTATGGCTACACCTTC. Translation: CASSHPGGSSNYGYTF.

The chain uses TRBV7-9 and TRBJ2-2; 8 bases are a match to TRBD1. CDR3 length: 14 amino acids. The V gene's germline CDR1 is SEHNR and CDR2 FQNEAQ (reference sequence). The trim removed 5 bases at V and 8 bases at J, leaving 7 bases unmatched. CDR3 in DNA: TGTGCCAGCAGCGGACCGACAGGGGCAGGGGAGCTGTTTTTT. Its protein product is CASSGPTGAGELFF.

This clone was detected only a few times. The gene calls are TRBV4-1 and TRBJ2-7; TRBD1 matches 7 bases. The CDR3 loop spans 13 amino acids. Germline lookup yields CDR1 MGHRA and CDR2 YSYEKL. Trimming at V came to 5 bases and at J to 3 bases, leaving 4 bases not matched to a gene. CDR3 nucleotide sequence: TGCGCCAGCAGCGGGGGACAGAGCTACGAGCAGTACTTC. Translated: CASSGGQSYEQYF.

In regard to this clone: At one end the junction does not follow the germline gene, possibly because of a read error. Other DNA sequences from this sample encode an identical CDR3 as well. The J gene is TRBJ1-1, the V gene TRBV5-1; possibly TRBD1 for D (5 bases). CDR1 is SGHRS and CDR2 is YFSETQ in the germline V gene. The CDR3 runs 13 residues. CDR3: CASSRQRNTEAFF. The CDR3 nucleotides are TGCGCCAGCAGCCGACAGAGGAACACTGAGGCTTTCTTT.

Details on this clone: An end of the junction differs from the germline gene, which may be a read error. The gene calls are TRBV5-5 and TRBJ2-7, with 8 positions matching TRBD1. The germline V gene encodes CDR1 SGHKS and CDR2 YYEKEE (reference sequence). The CDR3 sequence is 13 residues long. CDR3 residues: CASSLEWTGWGSF. CDR3 nucleotide sequence: TGTGCCAGCAGCTTGGAGTGGACAGGGTGGGGAAGTTTC.

This clone was seen only once. The rearrangement joins TRBV10-2 to TRBJ2-1; 7 bases line up with TRBD1. The CDR3 runs 12 residues. The ends lost 7 bases at V and 4 bases at J; junction bases unmatched: 1. Germline assignment: CDR1 WSHSY and CDR2 SAAADI. The CDR3 is CASTTGYNEQFF. The CDR3 DNA is TGCGCCAGCACGACAGGGTACAATGAGCAGTTCTTC.

This chain uses TRBV19 with TRBJ1-1; possibly TRBD1 for D (5 bases). CDR1 LNHDA and CDR2 SQIVND come from the germline V gene (reference sequence). V lost 3 bases to trimming and J lost 4 bases, with 15 bases between them. CDR3 length: 15 residues. DNA of the CDR3: TGTGCCAGTAGTATTGTGGCAGGGAGGGGCACTGAAGCTTTCTTT. Its protein product is CASSIVAGRGTEAFF.